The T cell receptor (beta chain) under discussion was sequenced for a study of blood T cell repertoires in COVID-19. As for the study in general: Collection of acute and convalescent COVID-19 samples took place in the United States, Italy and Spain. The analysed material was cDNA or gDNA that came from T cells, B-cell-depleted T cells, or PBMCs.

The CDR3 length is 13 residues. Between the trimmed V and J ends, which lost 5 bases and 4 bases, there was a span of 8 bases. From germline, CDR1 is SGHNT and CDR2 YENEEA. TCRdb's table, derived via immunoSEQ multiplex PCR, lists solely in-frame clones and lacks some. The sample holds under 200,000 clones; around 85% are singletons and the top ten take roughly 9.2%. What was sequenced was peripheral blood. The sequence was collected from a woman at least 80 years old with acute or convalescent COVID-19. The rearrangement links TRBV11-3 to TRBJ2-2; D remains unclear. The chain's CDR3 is CASSHTFTGELFF. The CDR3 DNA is TGTGCCAGCAGCCATACATTCACCGGGGAGCTGTTTTTT.